This T cell receptor (beta chain) comes out of a study of identical twins. Study-level findings and limits: Abundant beta clonotypes from cord blood had fewer insertions, unlike memory repertoires, which showed none.

TCRdb reprocessed the 5' RACE reads with MiXCR, giving one entry per CDR3 protein. The top ten hold 13% to 15% of the sample, which has a few hundred thousand distinct CDR3 sequences, approximately 7.1% seen once. Trimming took 0 bases from V and 6 from J, leaving 8 bases between them. The CDR3 is 13 residues long. The V gene's germline CDR1 is LNHNV and CDR2 YYDKDF (reference sequence). A remark on this clonotype: Its antigen is not known.

The sample also formed part of further work on T cells expressing NK-cell markers. That paper notes: In several experiments, sorting was confined to alpha-beta TCR T cells through use of an anti-gamma-delta TCR antibody. These clonotypes additionally ranked first within the CD3+CD56-NKG2C+ fraction of a few donors.

This receptor was obtained from a woman aged 18 to 35 in good health. The sequenced sample consisted of CD8+ T cells sorted from blood. The chain combines TRBV15 with TRBJ1-2, with D hard to call. The CDR3 is CATSRDYSDGYTF. The CDR3 DNA reads TGTGCCACCAGCAGAGATTATTCCGATGGCTACACCTTC.